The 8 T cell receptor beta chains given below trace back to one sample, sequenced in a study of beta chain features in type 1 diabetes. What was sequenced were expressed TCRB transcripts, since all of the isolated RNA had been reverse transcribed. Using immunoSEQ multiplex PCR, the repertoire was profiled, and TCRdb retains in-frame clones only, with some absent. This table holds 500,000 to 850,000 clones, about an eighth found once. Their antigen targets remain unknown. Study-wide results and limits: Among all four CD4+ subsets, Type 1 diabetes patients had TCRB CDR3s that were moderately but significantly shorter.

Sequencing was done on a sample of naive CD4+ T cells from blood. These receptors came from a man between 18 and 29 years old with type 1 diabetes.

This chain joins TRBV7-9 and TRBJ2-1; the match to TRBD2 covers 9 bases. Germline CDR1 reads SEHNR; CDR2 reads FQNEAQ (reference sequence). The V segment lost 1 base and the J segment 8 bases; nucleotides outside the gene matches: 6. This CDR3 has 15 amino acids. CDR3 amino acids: CASSLGLAGPHEQFF. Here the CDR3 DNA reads TGTGCCAGCAGCTTAGGGCTAGCGGGACCCCATGAGCAGTTCTTC.

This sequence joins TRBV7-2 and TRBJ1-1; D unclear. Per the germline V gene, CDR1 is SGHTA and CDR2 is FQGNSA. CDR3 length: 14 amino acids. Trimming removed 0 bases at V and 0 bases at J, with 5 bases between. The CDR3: CASSLAGLNTEAFF. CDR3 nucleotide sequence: TGTGCCAGCAGCTTAGCAGGGTTGAACACTGAAGCTTTCTTT.

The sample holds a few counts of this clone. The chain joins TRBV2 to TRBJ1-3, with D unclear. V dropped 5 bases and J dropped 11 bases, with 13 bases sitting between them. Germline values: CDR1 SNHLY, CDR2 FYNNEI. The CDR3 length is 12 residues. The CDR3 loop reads CASSPTPDPIYF. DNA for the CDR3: TGTGCCAGCAGTCCGACCCCGGACCCCATATATTTT.

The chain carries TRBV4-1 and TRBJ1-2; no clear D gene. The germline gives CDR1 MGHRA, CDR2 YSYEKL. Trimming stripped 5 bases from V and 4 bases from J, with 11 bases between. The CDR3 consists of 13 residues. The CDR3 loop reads CASSLDDAYGYTF. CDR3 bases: TGCGCCAGCAGCTTGGACGACGCCTATGGCTACACCTTC.

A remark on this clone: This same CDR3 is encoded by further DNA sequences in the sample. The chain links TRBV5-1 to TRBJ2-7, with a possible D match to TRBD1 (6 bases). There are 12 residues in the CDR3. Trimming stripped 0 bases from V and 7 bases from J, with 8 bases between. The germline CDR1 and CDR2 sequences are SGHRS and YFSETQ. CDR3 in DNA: TGCGCCAGCAGCTTGGACAGGGTTGAGCAGTACTTC. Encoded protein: CASSLDRVEQYF.

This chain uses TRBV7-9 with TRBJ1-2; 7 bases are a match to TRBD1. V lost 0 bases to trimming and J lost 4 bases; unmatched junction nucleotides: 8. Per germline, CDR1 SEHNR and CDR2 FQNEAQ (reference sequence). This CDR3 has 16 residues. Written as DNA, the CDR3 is TGTGCCAGCAGCTTAGCGGACAGGACGGAATTCTATGGCTACACCTTC. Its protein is CASSLADRTEFYGYTF.

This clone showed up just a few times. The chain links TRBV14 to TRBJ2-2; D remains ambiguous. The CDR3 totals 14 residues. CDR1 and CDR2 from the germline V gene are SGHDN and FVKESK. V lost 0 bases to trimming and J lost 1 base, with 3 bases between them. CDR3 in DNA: TGTGCCAGCAGCCAAGATATGAACACCGGGGAGCTGTTTTTT. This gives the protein CASSQDMNTGELFF.

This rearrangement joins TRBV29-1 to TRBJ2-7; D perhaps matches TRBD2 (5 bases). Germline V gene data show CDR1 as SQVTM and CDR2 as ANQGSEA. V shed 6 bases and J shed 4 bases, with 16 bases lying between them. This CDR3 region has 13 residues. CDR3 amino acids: CSVHVPGLYEQYF. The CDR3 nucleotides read TGCAGCGTCCACGTTCCGGGGTTGTACGAGCAGTACTTC.